Detailed here is one TCR beta chain. The antigen is not known. The entry originates in a study of cytomegalovirus exposure and HLA in healthy donors. Study-level points and caveats: Cytomegalovirus status was reportedly diagnosed by the classifier with high specificity and sensitivity. Altogether, 150 to 200 TCR beta chains were recorded as cytomegalovirus-associated.

Measured with immunoSEQ multiplex PCR; TCRdb has only the in-frame clones, and not every one. This repertoire shows about 130,000 clones, under 90% found once; its top ten account for around 3.1%. The source of this sequence is a man between 25 and 39 years old in good health and CMV-seronegative. Sequences were obtained from PBMCs.

In DNA, the CDR3 is TGTGCCAGCAGGACTAGCGGGGGGTCCATATTGGAGCAGTACTTC. Its protein product is CASRTSGGSILEQYF. The chain couples TRBV19 to TRBJ2-7; 14 nucleotides line up with TRBD2. With V trimmed by 9 bases and J by 7 bases, 11 bases remained unmatched. CDR3 size: 15 residues. The germline gives CDR1 LNHDA, CDR2 SQIVND (reference sequence).